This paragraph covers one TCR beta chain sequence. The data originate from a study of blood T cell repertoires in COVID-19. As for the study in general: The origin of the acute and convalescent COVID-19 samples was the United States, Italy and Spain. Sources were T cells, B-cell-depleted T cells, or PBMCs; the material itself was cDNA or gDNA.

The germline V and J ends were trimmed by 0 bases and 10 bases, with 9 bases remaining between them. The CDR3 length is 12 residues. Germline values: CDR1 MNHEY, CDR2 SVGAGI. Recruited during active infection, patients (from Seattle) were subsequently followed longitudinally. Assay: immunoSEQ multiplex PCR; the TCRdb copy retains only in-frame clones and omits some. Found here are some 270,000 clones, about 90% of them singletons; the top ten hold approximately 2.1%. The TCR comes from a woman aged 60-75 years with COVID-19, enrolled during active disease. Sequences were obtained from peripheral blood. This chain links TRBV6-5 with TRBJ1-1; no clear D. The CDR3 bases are TGTGCCAGCAGTTACTCGGGGAGAACAGCTTTCTTT. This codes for CASSYSGRTAFF.